This note documents a single T cell receptor beta chain sequence. The CDR3 spans 17 residues. The V gene end was trimmed by 8 bases and the J gene end by 0 bases; junction bases not matched to a gene: 15. The germline CDR1 and CDR2 sequences are MNHNS and SASEGT. Through a sample-barcoded 5' primer and a J-beta primer mix, a second PCR was run for 7 to 11 cycles. TCRdb re-analysed the 5' RACE reads in MiXCR, keeping a single row per CDR3 protein. This table holds 1.5 million to 2 million distinct CDR3 sequences, about two fifths found once. The data belong to a study of blood T cells in healthy people across ages.

The chain combines TRBV6-1 with TRBJ2-7, with 8 positions matching TRBD2. The sample consisted of blood. The TCR comes from a human donor in good health. The CDR3 region is CASFGPAGGPSSYEQYF. For the CDR3, the DNA is TGTGCCAGCTTTGGGCCCGCGGGGGGCCCAAGCTCCTACGAGCAGTACTTC.